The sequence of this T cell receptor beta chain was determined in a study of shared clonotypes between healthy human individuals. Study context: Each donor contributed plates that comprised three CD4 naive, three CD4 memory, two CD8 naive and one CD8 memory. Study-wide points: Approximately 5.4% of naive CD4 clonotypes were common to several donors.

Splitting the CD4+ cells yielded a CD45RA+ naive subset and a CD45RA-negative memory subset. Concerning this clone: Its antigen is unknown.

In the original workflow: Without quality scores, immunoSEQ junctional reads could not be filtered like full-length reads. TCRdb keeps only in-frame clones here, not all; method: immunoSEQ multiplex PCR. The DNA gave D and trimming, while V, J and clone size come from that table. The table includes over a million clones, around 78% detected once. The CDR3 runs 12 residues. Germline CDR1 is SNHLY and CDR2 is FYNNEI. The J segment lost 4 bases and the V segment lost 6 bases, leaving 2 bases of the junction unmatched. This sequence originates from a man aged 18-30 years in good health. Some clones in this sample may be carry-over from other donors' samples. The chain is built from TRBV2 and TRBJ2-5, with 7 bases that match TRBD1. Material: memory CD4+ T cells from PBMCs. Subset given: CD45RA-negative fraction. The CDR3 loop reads CASRDRAETQYF. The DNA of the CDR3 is TGTGCCAGCAGAGACAGGGCAGAGACCCAGTACTTC.